The 25 T cell receptor beta chains presented below share a single source sample, sequenced in a study of T cell changes during pregnancy in multiple sclerosis. Here immunoSEQ multiplex PCR was the method, and the copy in TCRdb shows in-frame clones only, minus some. The sample has over 55,000 clones; 90% to 95% are singletons. The source was CD8+ T cells from peripheral blood mononuclear cells, collected in the third trimester of pregnancy. All receptors come from a female donor with multiple sclerosis, enrolled in a pregnancy study.

J is TRBJ2-7 and V is TRBV9, with D possibly matching TRBD2 (6 bases). The CDR3 is made up of 12 amino acids. Trimming cost V 4 bases and J 4 bases, with 9 bases left between them. The germline V gene encodes CDR1 SGDLS and CDR2 YYNGEE. The CDR3 coding sequence is TGTGCCAGCAGCTCCGGGGGTTACGAGCAGTACTTC. Amino acids: CASSSGGYEQYF.

The chain joins TRBV5-4 to TRBJ2-7, with D perhaps matching TRBD2 (6 bases). This CDR3 has 13 residues. V shed 0 bases and J shed 6 bases, with 10 bases lying between them. The germline V gene encodes CDR1 SGHNT and CDR2 YYREEE (reference sequence). CDR3 sequence: CASSLGSGVEQYF. CDR3 DNA sequence: TGTGCCAGCAGCTTGGGGTCGGGAGTCGAGCAGTACTTC.

This clone was seen a single time. The chain carries TRBV4-3 and TRBJ2-1, with unresolved D. Deletions cut 4 bases from V and 2 bases from J, with 9 bases between. This CDR3 spans 14 amino acids. CDR1 is LGHNA, CDR2 YSLEER, per germline. This chain's CDR3 is CASSPSLAYNEQFF. The CDR3 DNA reads as TGCGCCAGCAGCCCGAGCCTCGCCTACAATGAGCAGTTCTTC.

This chain connects TRBV7-8 to TRBJ1-1; no clear D gene. CDR3 length equals 13 residues. V lost 6 bases and J 5 bases, leaving 13 bases between the germline ends. CDR1 is SGHVS, CDR2 FQNEAQ, per germline. Here the CDR3 reads CASRSDGVTEAFF. The CDR3 DNA is TGTGCCAGCAGGAGCGACGGGGTGACTGAAGCTTTCTTT.

The genes are TRBV7-9 and TRBJ2-4, with D unclear. V gave up 1 base and J gave up 5 bases, with 9 bases separating them. The CDR3 loop spans 14 amino acids. Germline V gene lookup returns CDR1 SEHNR and CDR2 FQNEAQ (reference sequence). Here the CDR3 reads CASSLGGSENIQYF. The CDR3 nucleotides read TGTGCCAGCAGCTTAGGTGGTTCAGAAAACATTCAGTACTTC.

The chain has TRBV6-5 and TRBJ1-5; tentative D call: TRBD1 (6 bases). In germline, CDR1 is MNHEY, CDR2 SVGAGI. CDR3 length: 16 residues. Trimming took 4 bases from V and 0 from J, leaving 13 bases between them. The CDR3 is CASSSQGFLSNQPQHF. Written as DNA, the CDR3 is TGTGCCAGCAGTTCACAGGGTTTCCTTAGCAATCAGCCCCAGCATTTT.

The chain has TRBV4-3 and TRBJ2-7; no reliable D call. The CDR3 consists of 14 residues. Germline-derived CDR1 and CDR2 are LGHNA and YSLEER. Trimming took 1 base from V and 0 from J, leaving 7 bases between them. For the CDR3, the DNA is TGCGCCAGCAGCCAAGGGGCACACTCCTACGAGCAGTACTTC. This gives the protein CASSQGAHSYEQYF.

The chain joins TRBV6-6 to TRBJ1-2; the D is unclear. The CDR3 totals 16 residues. The V end lost 3 bases, the J end lost 7 bases, and 21 bases lay between the germline ends. The germline V gene encodes CDR1 MNHNY and CDR2 SVGAGI (reference sequence). The CDR3 loop reads CASSYSRESPFSGYTF. DNA of the CDR3: TGTGCCAGCAGTTATTCACGGGAATCTCCATTCTCTGGCTACACCTTC.

The chain recombines TRBV4-2 with TRBJ2-2, with D perhaps matching TRBD1 (6 bases). Germline V gene data show CDR1 as LGHNA and CDR2 as YNFKEQ. V was pared by 2 bases and J by 5 bases, with 15 bases between. The CDR3 consists of 16 residues. The CDR3 spells CASSQKGFRGTGELFF. The CDR3, as DNA: TGTGCCAGCAGCCAAAAGGGTTTCAGGGGAACCGGGGAGCTGTTTTTT.

The CDR3, as DNA: TGTGCCAGCAGTGACGGTGCCGGGTCGGAAGAGCAGTTCTTC. This gives the protein CASSDGAGSEEQFF. The chain carries TRBV6-4 and TRBJ2-1; D remains unclear. Per the germline V gene, CDR1 is MRHNA and CDR2 is SNTAGT. Trimming shortened V by 2 bases and J by 10 bases, and 15 bases separated the two germline ends. The CDR3 length is 14 residues.

The chain recombines TRBV5-4 with TRBJ1-2; D call uncertain. V shed 6 bases and J shed 5 bases, with 17 bases lying between them. The germline gives CDR1 SGHNT, CDR2 YYREEE (reference sequence). This CDR3 comprises 14 residues. The DNA of the CDR3 is TGTGCCAGCACCGACACCGGCGGAGGATATGGCTACACCTTC. Translation: CASTDTGGGYGYTF. The full variable domain, with the rest looked up from reference TRBV5-4 and TRBJ1-2, is ETGVTQSPTHLIKTRGQQVTLRCSSQSGHNTVSWYQQALGQGPQFIFQYYREEENGRGNFPPRFSGLQFPNYSSELNVNALELDDSALYLCASTDTGGGYGYTFGSGTRLTVV.

The table lists this clone with a count of one. The gene calls are TRBV4-1 and TRBJ2-1; TRBD2 matches 13 bases. The CDR3 spans 16 residues. Per the germline V gene, CDR1 is MGHRA and CDR2 is YSYEKL. J lost 8 bases, V lost 3 bases, and 7 bases had no gene match. CDR3 bases: TGCGCCAGCAGCCAGACTAGCGGGAGGCCCGGGGATGAGCAGTTCTTC. Residues: CASSQTSGRPGDEQFF.

This chain links TRBV5-4 with TRBJ2-1; 11 bases agree with TRBD2. The CDR3 totals 16 residues. J gave up 8 bases and V 4 bases, and 11 bases lay outside the gene matches. CDR1 and CDR2 from the germline V gene are SGHNT and YYREEE (reference sequence). Here the CDR3 DNA reads TGTGCCAGCAGCCTACTCACTAGCGGGAGTATCGATGAGCAGTTCTTC. Amino acids: CASSLLTSGSIDEQFF.

The chain has TRBV11-2 and TRBJ2-1; 8 bases map to TRBD2. The CDR3 totals 13 residues. With V trimmed by 0 bases and J by 16 bases, 8 bases remained unmatched. CDR1 is SGHAT, CDR2 FQNNGV, per germline. CDR3 DNA sequence: TGTGCCAGCAGCTTAGATGCCCGGGAGGGGAATTTCTTC. Protein sequence: CASSLDAREGNFF.

The chain combines TRBV4-1 with TRBJ2-2; 9 bases map to TRBD1. With 3 bases clipped from V and 1 base from J, the junction kept 3 bases outside the gene matches. This CDR3 has 16 amino acids. Germline assignment: CDR1 MGHRA and CDR2 YSYEKL. The CDR3 is CASSQEDRGNTGELFF. CDR3 nucleotides: TGCGCCAGCAGCCAGGAGGACAGGGGGAACACCGGGGAGCTGTTTTTT.

V gene TRBV29-1 combines with J gene TRBJ1-2, with TRBD1 matching 9 bases. Germline values: CDR1 SQVTM, CDR2 ANQGSEA. V was clipped by 6 bases and J by 0 bases; unmatched bases: 2. There are 13 residues in the CDR3. Here the CDR3 reads CSVGTGTNYGYTF. The CDR3 region has the DNA TGCAGCGTAGGGACAGGGACTAACTATGGCTACACCTTC.

The chain carries TRBV6-1 and TRBJ1-2; no clear D. Trimming removed 8 bases from V and 3 bases from J, with 10 bases in between. The germline CDR1 and CDR2 sequences are MNHNS and SASEGT. The CDR3 length is 12 residues. As DNA, the CDR3 is TGTGCCAGCTCCGGGATCGACTATGGCTACACCTTC. It specifies CASSGIDYGYTF.

The chain combines TRBV27 with TRBJ1-5; 7 nucleotides agree with TRBD1. CDR1 is MNHEY, CDR2 SMNVEV, per germline (reference sequence). The V and J ends lost 0 bases and 7 bases, in that order; junction bases with no gene match: 0. This CDR3 contains 13 residues. The CDR3 DNA reads as TGTGCCAGCAGTTTATCACAGGGGCAGCCCCAGCATTTT. Protein sequence: CASSLSQGQPQHF.

V and J are TRBV10-1 and TRBJ2-7; TRBD1 agrees at 8 bases. After removal of 7 bases from V and 5 bases from J, the junction contained 16 bases not matched to a gene. Germline assignment: CDR1 WNHNN and CDR2 SYGVQD (reference sequence). The CDR3 runs to 16 residues. CDR3 in DNA: TGCGCCAGCACCCCGACAGTTGCAGGGGGCTATCACGAGCAGTACTTC. Protein: CASTPTVAGGYHEQYF.

This clone was detected once. The chain couples TRBV6-6 to TRBJ1-1, with D perhaps TRBD1 (6 bases). The CDR3 consists of 14 residues. Trimming removed 5 bases at V and 5 bases at J, with 15 bases between. Looked up from germline, CDR1 is MNHNY and CDR2 is SVGAGI (reference sequence). This chain's CDR3 is CASSNADRYTEAFF. CDR3 sequence (DNA): TGTGCCAGCAGTAACGCAGACAGGTATACTGAAGCTTTCTTT.

This sequence joins TRBV7-6 and TRBJ2-2, with TRBD1 matching over 9 bases. J was trimmed by 6 bases and V by 5 bases; bases with no gene match: 1. Germline lookup yields CDR1 SGHVS and CDR2 FNYEAQ. CDR3 size: 13 residues. In nucleotides, the CDR3 is TGTGCCAGCAGCCACAGGGGGCCCGGGGAGCTGTTTTTT. This gives the protein CASSHRGPGELFF.

The J gene is TRBJ2-5, the V gene TRBV7-9; TRBD2 might be the D (5 bases). V dropped 2 bases and J dropped 4 bases, with 20 bases sitting between them. The germline V gene encodes CDR1 SEHNR and CDR2 FQNEAQ (reference sequence). The CDR3 runs 17 residues. The CDR3 is CASSLPVGRGLGETQYF. The CDR3 DNA sequence: TGTGCCAGCAGCTTACCCGTCGGCCGGGGTTTAGGAGAGACCCAGTACTTC.

The chain recombines TRBV6-1 with TRBJ2-7, with 9 bases identical to TRBD2. Germline CDR1 MNHNS, CDR2 SASEGT. After removal of 3 bases from V and 10 bases from J, the junction contained 10 bases not matched to a gene. The CDR3 runs 14 residues. DNA of the CDR3: TGTGCCAGCAGTGAGACGACTAGCGGAAGGGACCAGTACTTC. Amino acid sequence: CASSETTSGRDQYF.

CDR3: CASSLGGPPSYNEQFF. CDR3 bases: TGTGCCAGCAGCTTGGGGGGGCCCCCCTCCTACAATGAGCAGTTCTTC. The genes are TRBV5-6 and TRBJ2-1; possible D gene TRBD1, 6 bases. Trimming left V 0 bases short and J 0 bases short, with 10 bases between. The germline V gene encodes CDR1 SGHDT and CDR2 YYEEEE. CDR3 length: 16 amino acids.

This clone was counted a single time. The V gene is TRBV11-3, the J gene TRBJ2-2, with 7 bases that match TRBD2. CDR3 length equals 17 residues. Germline-derived CDR1 and CDR2 are SGHNT and YENEEA. The V gene end was trimmed by 1 base and the J gene end by 6 bases; junction bases not matched to a gene: 11. The CDR3 is CASSLGRAGDKAGELFF. CDR3 bases: TGTGCCAGCAGCTTAGGAAGGGCGGGAGATAAGGCCGGGGAGCTGTTTTTT.